This entry lists 23 T cell receptor beta chains sequenced from one sample in a study of post-analysis software for immune sequencing data. The library was made from cDNA and included unique molecular identifiers. Each CDR3 protein is one row after TCRdb ran MiXCR on the PCR reads. The data contain over 700,000 distinct CDR3 sequences, 30% of them singletons. Study-level points and caveats: Patients had higher frequencies than controls of five TRBV segments, including TRBV5-6, TRBV5-1 and TRBV20-1.

Their antigen targets remain unknown. The sequenced sample consisted of blood. The receptor set was obtained from a girl between 10 and 17 years old with multiple sclerosis.

This clonotype was seen a few times. The gene calls are TRBV27 and TRBJ1-2; a possible D gene is TRBD1 (5 bases). CDR1 is MNHEY, CDR2 SMNVEV, per germline (reference sequence). Trimming took 2 bases from V and 7 from J, leaving 11 bases between them. There are 13 residues in the CDR3. The CDR3: CASSLTGAGGYTF. DNA for the CDR3: TGTGCCAGCAGTTTAACCGGGGCTGGTGGCTACACCTTC.

The chain's CDR3 is CASSPNHGGGRGYTF. In DNA form, the CDR3 reads TGTGCCAGCAGCCCCAACCATGGAGGGGGGCGTGGCTACACCTTC. V gene TRBV28 combines with J gene TRBJ1-2; TRBD1 is a possible D gene (6 bases). The V gene's germline CDR1 is MDHEN and CDR2 SYDVKM. V gave up 6 bases and J gave up 7 bases, with 21 bases separating them. The length of the CDR3 is 15 residues.

CDR3 sequence reads: CASSQDRYTDTQYF. CDR3 DNA sequence: TGCGCCAGCAGCCAAGATCGGTACACAGATACGCAGTATTTT. The chain links TRBV4-3 to TRBJ2-3, with unresolved D. The V end was cut by 0 bases, the J end by 2 bases, with 6 bases between. This CDR3 contains 14 residues. The germline CDR1 and CDR2 sequences are LGHNA and YSLEER.

This clonotype has a handful of counts. The chain couples TRBV12-3 or TRBV12-4 to TRBJ1-2, with 7 bases lining up with TRBD1. V trimming: 6 bases; J trimming: 3 bases; junction bases outside the gene matches: 16. The CDR3 totals 17 residues. This chain's CDR3 is CASRKGTVGSRYYGYTF. CDR3 sequence (DNA): TGTGCCAGCAGGAAAGGGACAGTGGGTAGCCGATACTATGGCTACACCTTC.

The sample holds a few counts of this clonotype. The rearrangement links TRBV25-1 to TRBJ2-1; no firm D call. This CDR3 has 14 amino acids. V was clipped by 2 bases and J by 5 bases, with 10 bases between them. The germline V gene encodes CDR1 MGHDK and CDR2 SYGVNS. Here the CDR3 DNA reads TGTGCCAGCAGTGAAGTTTACTGGAACAATGAGCAGTTCTTC. Encoded protein: CASSEVYWNNEQFF.

This chain uses TRBV4-1 with TRBJ1-2, with TRBD1 as a possible D gene (6 bases). CDR1 and CDR2 from the germline V gene are MGHRA and YSYEKL. V lost 4 bases and J lost 8, with 20 bases in between. The CDR3 has 15 amino acids. The CDR3 loop reads CASSRDIRGAIGYTF. DNA for the CDR3: TGCGCCAGCAGCCGAGATATTCGGGGGGCCATAGGCTACACCTTC.

This chain joins TRBV25-1 and TRBJ2-1; D tentatively reads TRBD1 or TRBD2 (6 bases each). V was cut by 3 bases and J by 4 bases, with 13 bases left in between. The CDR3 has 15 residues. The V gene's germline CDR1 is MGHDK and CDR2 SYGVNS. CDR3 loop: CASSDGGPGYNEQFF. The CDR3 nucleotides are TGTGCCAGCAGTGATGGGGGGCCCGGATACAATGAGCAGTTCTTC.

V usage is TRBV11-2 and J usage is TRBJ2-3, with 10 bases fitting TRBD2. Unmatched junction bases numbered 11, after V lost 6 bases and J lost 5 bases. The CDR3 is 16 amino acids. Germline V gene sequence: CDR1 SGHAT, CDR2 FQNNGV. The CDR3 region is CASRSYGASGGDTQYF. The CDR3 DNA reads TGTGCCAGCAGATCCTACGGGGCTAGCGGGGGAGATACGCAGTATTTT.

V gene TRBV6-2 or TRBV6-3 combines with J gene TRBJ2-7, with D perhaps TRBD1 (6 bases). The V end was cut by 5 bases, the J end by 6 bases, with 14 bases between. Germline V lookup: CDR1 MNHEY, CDR2 SVGEGT. This CDR3 is 13 amino acids long. CDR3 loop: CASSPTGWSEQYF. The CDR3 DNA reads as TGTGCCAGCAGTCCGACAGGTTGGAGCGAGCAGTACTTC.

CDR3 protein: CASSEAGGASGNTIYF. The CDR3 nucleotides are TGTGCCAGCAGCGAAGCGGGGGGCGCTTCTGGAAACACCATATATTTT. This rearrangement joins TRBV13 to TRBJ1-3; D is perhaps TRBD1 (6 bases). This CDR3 has 16 amino acids. Germline CDR1 reads PRHDT; CDR2 reads FYEKMQ (reference sequence). Trimming removed 5 bases from V and 1 base from J, with 15 bases in between.

At least ten counts were recorded for this clonotype. This chain connects TRBV29-1 to TRBJ2-5; D unresolved. Germline V gene lookup returns CDR1 SQVTM and CDR2 ANQGSEA. V was trimmed by 3 bases and J by 5 bases, leaving 10 bases between them. The CDR3 is made up of 12 amino acids. In DNA, the CDR3 is TGCAGCGTTGACTCTATGGGGGAGACCCAGTACTTC. Translated, it gives CSVDSMGETQYF.

This clonotype was counted between two and nine times. This sequence joins TRBV29-1 and TRBJ1-2; unclear D gene. CDR1 and CDR2 (germline): SQVTM, ANQGSEA. The CDR3 has 15 residues. Deletions cut 3 bases from V and 3 bases from J, with 17 bases between. The CDR3 sequence: CSVDMQAESHYGYTF. CDR3 DNA: TGCAGCGTTGATATGCAGGCGGAGAGCCACTATGGCTACACCTTC.

At least ten counts were recorded for this clonotype. The chain links TRBV5-4 to TRBJ2-6; either TRBD1 or TRBD2 may supply D (5 bases each). The V and J ends lost 0 bases and 4 bases respectively, with 8 bases between them. Germline CDR1 and CDR2: SGHNT and YYREEE (reference sequence). This CDR3 spans 15 amino acids. CDR3 in amino acids: CASSLDGTGANVLTF. The CDR3 DNA reads TGTGCCAGCAGCTTGGACGGGACCGGGGCCAACGTCCTGACTTTC.

The chain recombines TRBV20-1 with TRBJ2-3, with 8 bases aligning to TRBD2. V was pared by 0 bases and J by 9 bases, with 14 bases of the junction left unmatched. Germline CDR1 DFQATT, CDR2 SNEGSKA (reference sequence). The CDR3 extends over 16 amino acids. The CDR3 nucleotides read TGCAGTGCTAGAGACCCCGCGGGGGGAGGGCCCGTGACGCAGTATTTT. Translating it yields CSARDPAGGGPVTQYF.

Many counts were recorded for this clonotype. The chain recombines TRBV29-1 with TRBJ2-1, with 11 bases fitting TRBD2. The CDR3 is made up of 16 amino acids. The junction had 5 bases not matched to a gene; V was cut back by 1 base and J by 3 bases. The V gene's germline CDR1 is SQVTM and CDR2 ANQGSEA. The CDR3: CSVEGLLAGVYNEQFF. As DNA, the CDR3 is TGCAGCGTTGAAGGTCTACTAGCGGGGGTCTACAATGAGCAGTTCTTC.

This chain joins TRBV7-2 and TRBJ2-3, with 12 nucleotides matching TRBD2. Per germline, CDR1 SGHTA and CDR2 FQGNSA. With V trimmed by 5 bases and J by 2 bases, 5 bases remained unmatched. The CDR3 totals 16 residues. CDR3 sequence: CASSKGLAGYTDTQYF. The CDR3 bases are TGTGCCAGCAGCAAAGGACTAGCGGGATACACAGATACGCAGTATTTT.

This clonotype was counted only a few times. The chain couples TRBV5-1 to TRBJ2-1; 8 nucleotides match TRBD2. V shed 0 bases and J 6 bases; nucleotides not matched to a gene: 5. This CDR3 has 15 amino acids. Per germline, CDR1 SGHRS and CDR2 YFSETQ. The CDR3 sequence is CASSLALGRGNEQFF. The CDR3 coding sequence is TGCGCCAGCAGCTTGGCCCTCGGGAGGGGCAATGAGCAGTTCTTC.

A few counts support this clonotype. The chain carries TRBV10-3 and TRBJ1-6; TRBD1 might be the D (5 bases). The CDR3 consists of 14 residues. Trimming pared 3 bases from V and 11 bases from J, leaving 14 bases between. CDR1 is ENHRY, CDR2 SYGVKD, per germline. CDR3 coding DNA: TGTGCCATCAGTGACAAAGGCGAGGGACCACCCCTCCACTTT. It yields the protein CAISDKGEGPPLHF.

Remarks on this clonotype: No conserved phenylalanine or tryptophan is present at the end of the CDR3, so a read error is the likely explanation. The genes are TRBV27 and TRBJ2-7; D is possibly TRBD1 (5 bases). The CDR3 is 13 amino acids. Germline V gene sequence: CDR1 MNHEY, CDR2 SMNVEV (reference sequence). The germline V and J ends were trimmed by 6 bases and 6 bases, with 15 bases remaining between them. The CDR3 bases are TGTGCCAGCAGCGCAGCAGGGTACCGCGAGCAGTACCTC. It encodes CASSAAGYREQYL.

The J gene is TRBJ2-7, the V gene TRBV6-5; 7 nucleotides agree with TRBD1. Germline loops: CDR1 MNHEY, CDR2 SVGAGI. Unmatched junction bases numbered 4, after V lost 0 bases and J lost 2 bases. This CDR3 is built from 15 residues. CDR3: CASSYSRGRPYEQYF. The CDR3 DNA sequence: TGTGCCAGCAGTTACTCAAGGGGGCGCCCCTACGAGCAGTACTTC.

CDR3 amino acids: CASSHSSDTQYF. The CDR3 region has the DNA TGTGCCAGCAGCCACTCGAGCGATACGCAGTATTTT. This sequence joins TRBV6-6 and TRBJ2-3; D gene ambiguous. The CDR3 covers 12 residues. V lost 6 bases, J lost 6 bases, and 10 bases lay in between. Per the germline V gene, CDR1 is MNHNY and CDR2 is SVGAGI (reference sequence).

This clonotype came up a few times. The chain carries TRBV5-5 and TRBJ2-1; D is tentatively TRBD1 or TRBD2 (5 bases each). Germline CDR1 and CDR2: SGHKS and YYEKEE (reference sequence). Trimming took off 0 bases at V and 4 bases at J, with 14 bases between the two ends. The CDR3 has 16 residues. Here the CDR3 DNA reads TGTGCCAGCAGCTTGGCGGGGACGCAGAGATACAATGAGCAGTTCTTC. This sequence encodes CASSLAGTQRYNEQFF.

The gene calls are TRBV12-3 or TRBV12-4 and TRBJ2-3, with 9 nucleotides matching TRBD2. V shed 7 bases, J shed 5 bases, and the junction held 7 bases outside the gene matches. The CDR3 covers 14 residues. CDR3 sequence reads: CASTQGLAIDTQYF. The CDR3 bases are TGTGCCAGCACCCAAGGACTAGCGATAGATACGCAGTATTTT.